This note documents a single T cell receptor beta chain sequence. Generated by immunoSEQ multiplex PCR, the TCRdb table keeps only in-frame clones and is missing some. Counted here are about 200,000 clones, approximately 84% occurring once; the ten biggest clones make up more than 5.5%. These data originate in a study of blood T cell repertoires in COVID-19. In the study overall: T cells, B-cell-depleted T cells, or PBMCs provided the cDNA or gDNA that served as material.

Per the germline V gene, CDR1 is MNHEY and CDR2 is SMNVEV (reference sequence). V lost 10 bases and J 2 bases, leaving 15 bases between the germline ends. CDR3 length: 15 residues. The sequence was obtained from a man aged 80 or over with acute or convalescent COVID-19. Sequenced input: peripheral blood. This chain joins TRBV27 and TRBJ2-6; possibly TRBD1 for D (5 bases). For the CDR3, the DNA is TGTGCCACCAAGTCCCCAGGGACTGGGGCCAACGTCCTGACTTTC. Its protein is CATKSPGTGANVLTF.